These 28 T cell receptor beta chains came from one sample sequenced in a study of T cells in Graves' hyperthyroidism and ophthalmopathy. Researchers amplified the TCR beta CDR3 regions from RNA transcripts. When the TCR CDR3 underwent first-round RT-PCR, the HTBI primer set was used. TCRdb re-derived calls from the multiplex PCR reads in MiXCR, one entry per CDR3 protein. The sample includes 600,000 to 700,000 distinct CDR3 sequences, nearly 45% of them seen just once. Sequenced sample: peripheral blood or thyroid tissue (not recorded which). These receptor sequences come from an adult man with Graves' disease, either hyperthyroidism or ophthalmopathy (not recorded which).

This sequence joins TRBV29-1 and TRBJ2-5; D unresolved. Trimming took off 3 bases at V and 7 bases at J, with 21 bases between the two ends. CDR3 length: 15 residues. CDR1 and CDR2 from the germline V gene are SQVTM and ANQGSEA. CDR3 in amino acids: CSVDAVGGLPGTQYF. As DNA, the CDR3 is TGCAGCGTTGACGCTGTAGGTGGGCTTCCAGGGACCCAGTACTTC.

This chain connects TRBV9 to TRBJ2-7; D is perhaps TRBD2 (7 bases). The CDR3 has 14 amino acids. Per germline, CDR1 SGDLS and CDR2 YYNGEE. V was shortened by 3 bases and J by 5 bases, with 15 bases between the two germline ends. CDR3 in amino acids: CASSEPGGGDEQYF. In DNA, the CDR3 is TGTGCCAGCAGCGAGCCCGGCGGGGGCGACGAGCAGTACTTC. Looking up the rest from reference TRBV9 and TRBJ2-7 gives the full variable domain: DSGVTQTPKHLITATGQRVTLRCSPRSGDLSVYWYQQSLDQGLQFLIQYYNGEERAKGNILERFSAQQFPDLHSELNLSSLELGDSALYFCASSEPGGGDEQYFGPGTRLTVT.

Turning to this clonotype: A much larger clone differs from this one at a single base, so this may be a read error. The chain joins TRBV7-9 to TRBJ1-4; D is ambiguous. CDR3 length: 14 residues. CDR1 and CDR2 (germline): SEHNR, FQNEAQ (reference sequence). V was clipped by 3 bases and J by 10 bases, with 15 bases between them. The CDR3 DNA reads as TGTGCCAGCAGCTTCGGTAGGGCCCATGGAAAACTGTTTTTT. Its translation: CASSFGRAHGKLFF.

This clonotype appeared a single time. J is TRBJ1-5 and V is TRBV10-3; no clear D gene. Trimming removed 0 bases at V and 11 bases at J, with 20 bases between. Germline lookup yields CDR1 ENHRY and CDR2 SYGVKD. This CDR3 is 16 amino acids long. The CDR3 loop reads CAISESKASGKETQHF. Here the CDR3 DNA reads TGTGCCATCAGTGAGTCGAAGGCTAGCGGGAAAGAGACCCAGCATTTT.

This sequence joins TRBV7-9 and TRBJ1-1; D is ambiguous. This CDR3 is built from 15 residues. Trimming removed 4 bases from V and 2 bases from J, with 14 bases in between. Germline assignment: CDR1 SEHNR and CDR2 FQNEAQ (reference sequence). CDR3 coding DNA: TGTGCCAGCAGCTCGATAATACAGAAAAACACTGAAGCTTTCTTT. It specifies CASSSIIQKNTEAFF. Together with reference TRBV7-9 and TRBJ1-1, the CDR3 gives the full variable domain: DTGVSQNPRHKITKRGQNVTFRCDPISEHNRLYWYRQTLGQGPEFLTYFQNEAQLEKSRLLSDRFSAERPKGSFSTLEIQRTEQGDSAMYLCASSSIIQKNTEAFFGQGTRLTVV.

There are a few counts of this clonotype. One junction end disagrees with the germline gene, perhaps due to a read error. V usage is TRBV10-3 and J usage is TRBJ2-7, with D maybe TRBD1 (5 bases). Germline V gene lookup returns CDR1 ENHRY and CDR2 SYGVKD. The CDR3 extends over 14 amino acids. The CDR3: CASSESFQGSEQYF. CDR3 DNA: TGTGCCAGCAGTGAAAGTTTCCAGGGTAGCGAGCAGTACTTC.

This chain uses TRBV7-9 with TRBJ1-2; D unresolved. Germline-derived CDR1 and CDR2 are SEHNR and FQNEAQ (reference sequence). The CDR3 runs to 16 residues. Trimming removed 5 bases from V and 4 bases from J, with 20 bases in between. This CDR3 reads CASSQSAGQGIYGYTF. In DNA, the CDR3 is TGTGCCAGCAGCCAATCAGCAGGTCAAGGAATCTATGGCTACACCTTC. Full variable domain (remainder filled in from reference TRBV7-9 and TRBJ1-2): DTGVSQNPRHKITKRGQNVTFRCDPISEHNRLYWYRQTLGQGPEFLTYFQNEAQLEKSRLLSDRFSAERPKGSFSTLEIQRTEQGDSAMYLCASSQSAGQGIYGYTFGSGTRLTVV.

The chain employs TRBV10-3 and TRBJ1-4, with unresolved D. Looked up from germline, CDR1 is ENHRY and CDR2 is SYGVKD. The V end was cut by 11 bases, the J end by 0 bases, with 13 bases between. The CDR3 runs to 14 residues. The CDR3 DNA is TGTGCCGGTCGGAGGGTTTCAACTAATGAAAAACTGTTTTTT. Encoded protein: CAGRRVSTNEKLFF.

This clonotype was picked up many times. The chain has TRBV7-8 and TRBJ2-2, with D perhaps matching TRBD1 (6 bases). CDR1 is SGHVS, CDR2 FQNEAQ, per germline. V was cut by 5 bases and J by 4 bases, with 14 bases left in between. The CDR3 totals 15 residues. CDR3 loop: CASSLLTGFTGELFF. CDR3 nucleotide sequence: TGTGCCAGCAGCCTACTCACAGGGTTCACCGGGGAGCTGTTTTTT. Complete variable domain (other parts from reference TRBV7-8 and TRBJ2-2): GAGVSQSPRYKVAKRGQDVALRCDPISGHVSLFWYQQALGQGPEFLTYFQNEAQLDKSGLPSDRFFAERPEGSVSTLKIQRTQQEDSAVYLCASSLLTGFTGELFFGEGSRLTVL.

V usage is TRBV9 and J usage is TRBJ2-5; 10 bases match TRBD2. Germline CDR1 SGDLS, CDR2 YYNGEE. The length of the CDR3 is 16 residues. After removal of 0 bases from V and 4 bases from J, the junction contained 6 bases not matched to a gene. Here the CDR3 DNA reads TGTGCCAGCAGCGTAGGGGGTAGCGGGGGGTTAGAGACCCAGTACTTC. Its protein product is CASSVGGSGGLETQYF.

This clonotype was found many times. The CDR3, as DNA: TGCAGCGTTGTGGGACTAGCGGTCGAGAGCTCCTACGAGCAGTACTTC. This sequence encodes CSVVGLAVESSYEQYF. The rearrangement uses TRBV29-1 and TRBJ2-7; 11 bases fit TRBD2. CDR3 size: 16 residues. V dropped 4 bases and J dropped 0; count of bases not matched to a gene: 8. CDR1 is SQVTM, CDR2 ANQGSEA, per germline.

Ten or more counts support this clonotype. CDR3 nucleotides: TGCAGTGCTAGATCAGGACATAGCAATCAGCCCCAGCATTTT. Amino acids: CSARSGHSNQPQHF. The chain employs TRBV20-1 and TRBJ1-5; D is possibly TRBD1 (5 bases). V was shortened by 2 bases and J by 0 bases, with 8 bases between the two germline ends. Per germline, CDR1 DFQATT and CDR2 SNEGSKA (reference sequence). The CDR3 covers 14 residues.

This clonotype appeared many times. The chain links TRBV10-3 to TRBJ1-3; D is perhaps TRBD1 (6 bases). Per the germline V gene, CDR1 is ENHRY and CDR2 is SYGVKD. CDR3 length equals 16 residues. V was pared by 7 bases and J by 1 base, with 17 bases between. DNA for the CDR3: TGTGCCATCACCCCCGACAGGACGACTTCTGGAAACACCATATATTTT. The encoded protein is CAITPDRTTSGNTIYF.

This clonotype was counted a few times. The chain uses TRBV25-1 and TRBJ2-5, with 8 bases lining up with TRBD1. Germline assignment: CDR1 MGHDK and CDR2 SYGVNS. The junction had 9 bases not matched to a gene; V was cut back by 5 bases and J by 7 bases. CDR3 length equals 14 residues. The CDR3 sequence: CASSLQGVEATQYF. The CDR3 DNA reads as TGTGCCAGCAGTTTACAGGGGGTGGAGGCGACCCAGTACTTC. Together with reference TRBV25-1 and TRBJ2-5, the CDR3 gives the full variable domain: EADIYQTPRYLVIGTGKKITLECSQTMGHDKMYWYQQDPGMELHLIHYSYGVNSTEKGDLSSESTVSRIRTEHFPLTLESARPSHTSQYLCASSLQGVEATQYFGPGTRLLVL.

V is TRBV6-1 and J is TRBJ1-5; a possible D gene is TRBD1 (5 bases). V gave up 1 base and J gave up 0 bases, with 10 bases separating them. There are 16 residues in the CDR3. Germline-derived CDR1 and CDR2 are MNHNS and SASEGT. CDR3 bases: TGTGCCAGCAGTGAAGTAGCAGGGATTAGCAATCAGCCCCAGCATTTT. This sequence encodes CASSEVAGISNQPQHF.

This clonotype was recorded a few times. The CDR3 DNA is TGTGCCAGCAGCGTCGGTAGCGGGGGGGTCGGCGGGGAGCTGTTTTTT. It is translated as CASSVGSGGVGGELFF. This rearrangement joins TRBV9 to TRBJ2-2; 11 bases align to TRBD2. V lost 2 bases, J lost 7 bases, and 7 bases stayed unmatched. CDR1 and CDR2 from the germline V gene are SGDLS and YYNGEE. The CDR3 is 16 residues long.

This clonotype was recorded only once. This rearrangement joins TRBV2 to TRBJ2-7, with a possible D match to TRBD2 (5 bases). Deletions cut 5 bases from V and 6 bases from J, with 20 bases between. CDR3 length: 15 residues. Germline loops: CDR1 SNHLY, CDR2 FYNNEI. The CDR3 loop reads CASSYSLSTAGEQYF. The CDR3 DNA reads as TGTGCCAGCAGTTACTCCTTGTCAACCGCGGGCGAGCAGTACTTC.

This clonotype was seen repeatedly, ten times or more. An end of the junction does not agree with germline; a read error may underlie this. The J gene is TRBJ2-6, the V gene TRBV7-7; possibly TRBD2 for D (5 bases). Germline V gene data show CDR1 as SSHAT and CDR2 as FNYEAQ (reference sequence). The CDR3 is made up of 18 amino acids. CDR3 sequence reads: CASSPRGILNSGANVLTF. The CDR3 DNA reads TGTGCTAGCAGCCCCCGAGGGATCCTAAACTCTGGGGCCAACGTCCTGACTTTC.

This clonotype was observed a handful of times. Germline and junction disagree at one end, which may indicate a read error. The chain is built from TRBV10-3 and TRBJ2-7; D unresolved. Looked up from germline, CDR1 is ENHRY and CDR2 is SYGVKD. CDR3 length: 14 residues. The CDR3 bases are TGTGCCACCACCCGCGGCCCGAGCTCCTACGAACAGTACTTC. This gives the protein CATTRGPSSYEQYF.

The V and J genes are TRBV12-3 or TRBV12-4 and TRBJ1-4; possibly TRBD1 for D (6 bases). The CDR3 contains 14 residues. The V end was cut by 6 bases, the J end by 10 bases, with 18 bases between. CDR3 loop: CASSRDRTSGKLFF. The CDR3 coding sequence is TGTGCCAGCAGCCGTGACAGGACCAGTGGAAAACTGTTTTTT.

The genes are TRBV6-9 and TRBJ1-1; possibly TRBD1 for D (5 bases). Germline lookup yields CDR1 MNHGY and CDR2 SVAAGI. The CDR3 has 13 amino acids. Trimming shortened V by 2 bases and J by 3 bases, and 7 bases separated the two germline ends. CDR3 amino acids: CASSYGRDTEAFF. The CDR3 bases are TGTGCCAGCAGTTATGGCAGGGACACTGAAGCTTTCTTT.

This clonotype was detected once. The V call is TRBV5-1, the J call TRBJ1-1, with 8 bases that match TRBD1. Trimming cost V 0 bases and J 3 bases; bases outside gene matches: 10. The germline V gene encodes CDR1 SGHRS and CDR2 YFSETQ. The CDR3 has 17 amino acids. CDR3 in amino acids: CASSLAAKTGEDTEAFF. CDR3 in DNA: TGCGCCAGCAGCTTGGCCGCGAAGACAGGGGAGGACACTGAAGCTTTCTTT.

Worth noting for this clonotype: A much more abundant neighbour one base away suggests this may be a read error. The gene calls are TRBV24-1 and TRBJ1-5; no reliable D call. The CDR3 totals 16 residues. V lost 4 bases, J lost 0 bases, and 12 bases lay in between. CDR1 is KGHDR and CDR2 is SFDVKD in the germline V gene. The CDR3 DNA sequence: TGTGCCACCAGTGAAAGCACGCATTATAGCAATCAGCCCCAGCATTTT. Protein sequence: CATSESTHYSNQPQHF.

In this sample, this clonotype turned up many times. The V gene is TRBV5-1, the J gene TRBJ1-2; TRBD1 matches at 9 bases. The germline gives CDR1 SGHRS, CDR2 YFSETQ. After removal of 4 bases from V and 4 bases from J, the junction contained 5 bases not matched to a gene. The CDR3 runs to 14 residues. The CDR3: CASSIGQGSYGYTF. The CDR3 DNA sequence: TGCGCCAGCAGCATCGGACAGGGGAGCTATGGCTACACCTTC.

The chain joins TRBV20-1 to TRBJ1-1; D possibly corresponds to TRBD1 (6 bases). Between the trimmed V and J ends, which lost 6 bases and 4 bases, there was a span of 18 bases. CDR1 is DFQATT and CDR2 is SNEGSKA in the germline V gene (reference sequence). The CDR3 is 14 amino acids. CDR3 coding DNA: TGCAGTGCCGCACCGGCAGGGGTAGGCACTGAAGCTTTCTTT. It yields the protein CSAAPAGVGTEAFF.

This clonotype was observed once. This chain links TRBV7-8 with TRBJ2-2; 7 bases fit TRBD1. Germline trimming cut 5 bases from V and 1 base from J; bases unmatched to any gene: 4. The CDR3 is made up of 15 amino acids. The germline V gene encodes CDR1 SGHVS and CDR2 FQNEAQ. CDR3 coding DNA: TGTGCCAGCAGCCTACGACAGGGGAACACCGGGGAGCTGTTTTTT. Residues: CASSLRQGNTGELFF.

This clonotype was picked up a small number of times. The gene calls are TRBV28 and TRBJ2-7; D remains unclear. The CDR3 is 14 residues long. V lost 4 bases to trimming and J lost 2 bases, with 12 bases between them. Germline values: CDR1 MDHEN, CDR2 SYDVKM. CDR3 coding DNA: TGTGCCAGCAGTTACGACATGGCGGCCTACGAGCAGTACTTC. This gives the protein CASSYDMAAYEQYF.

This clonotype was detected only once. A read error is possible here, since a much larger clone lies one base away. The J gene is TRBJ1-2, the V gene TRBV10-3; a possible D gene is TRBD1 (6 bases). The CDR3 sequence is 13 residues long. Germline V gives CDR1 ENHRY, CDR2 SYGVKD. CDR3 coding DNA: TGTGCCACCACCGGGGGGGCAAGCTATGACTACACCTTC. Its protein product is CATTGGASYDYTF.